The clone carrying this T cell receptor (beta chain) was counted only a few times. Its antigen is undetermined. From germline, CDR1 is MNHNS and CDR2 SASEGT. The CDR3 spans 14 residues. Trimming at V came to 8 bases and at J to 6 bases, leaving 8 bases not matched to a gene. The data originate from a study of cytomegalovirus exposure and HLA in healthy donors. Points from the study as a whole: A later examination showed that TCR association rates differed by HLA locus, with DRB1 most and HLA-C fewest.

Both 60 Vbeta primers and 13 Jbeta primers went into the PCR. Repertoires were generated with immunoSEQ multiplex PCR, while TCRdb's copy carries only in-frame clones and drops some. The sample holds roughly 120,000 clones; around 78% are singletons and the top ten take approximately 4.3%. The chain uses TRBV6-1 and TRBJ1-4, with 8 positions matching TRBD1. This receptor was identified in a man aged 60 to 75 in good health and CMV-seropositive. Source material: PBMCs. In DNA, the CDR3 is TGTGCCAGCCGGGTAGGACAGGGTGATGAAAAACTGTTTTTT. This sequence encodes CASRVGQGDEKLFF.